This TCR beta chain appears in the sequencing data of a study of cytomegalovirus exposure and HLA in healthy donors. The junction had 10 bases not matched to a gene; V was cut back by 7 bases and J by 5 bases. Germline CDR1 reads SGDLS; CDR2 reads YYNGEE. The length of the CDR3 is 15 residues. PCR employed 60 Vbeta and 13 Jbeta primers. Assay used: immunoSEQ multiplex PCR; TCRdb lists only in-frame clones, some missing. The table lists more than 200,000 clones, about three quarters of them singletons. The sequencing input was PBMCs. The genes are TRBV9 and TRBJ2-2; 8 bases line up with TRBD1. This clonotype originated in a male donor in good health and CMV-seronegative. The CDR3 region is CASSRVTGGTGELFF. Here the CDR3 DNA reads TGTGCCAGCTCGAGGGTAACAGGGGGTACCGGGGAGCTGTTTTTT.